Listed here are 26 T cell receptor beta chains from one sample, sequenced in a study of control samples from healthy donors and cancer patients. The method was immunoSEQ multiplex PCR; TCRdb's version includes in-frame clones alone and lacks a portion of them. The profile shows 100,000 to 150,000 clones, under 95% of them singletons. Material for sequencing was blood. These receptor sequences come from a man between 18 and 29 years old in good health.

The V and J genes are TRBV2 and TRBJ1-1; maybe TRBD1 (5 bases). CDR1 SNHLY and CDR2 FYNNEI come from the germline V gene. The CDR3 has 15 amino acids. V was pared by 3 bases and J by 0 bases, with 11 bases between. The CDR3 nucleotides are TGTGCCAGCAGTGAGGGGGGGTGGATGAACACTGAAGCTTTCTTT. Amino acids: CASSEGGWMNTEAFF.

The chain carries TRBV4-1 and TRBJ2-2; no clear D. The length of the CDR3 is 14 residues. V lost 1 base and J lost 3, with 6 bases in between. Germline V gene lookup returns CDR1 MGHRA and CDR2 YSYEKL. The CDR3 sequence is CASSQAPYTGELFF. The CDR3 region has the DNA TGCGCCAGCAGCCAAGCCCCTTACACCGGGGAGCTGTTTTTT.

The chain couples TRBV29-1 to TRBJ2-2; 8 bases are a match to TRBD2. Germline CDR1 SQVTM, CDR2 ANQGSEA. Germline trimming cut 3 bases from V and 6 bases from J; bases unmatched to any gene: 12. The CDR3 loop spans 16 amino acids. The CDR3 bases are TGCAGCGTTGATCTCCGGGGGGGCGGGTGCGCCGGGGAGCTGTTTTTT. Translating gives CSVDLRGGGCAGELFF.

The CDR3 reads CASKAWDRDAYEQYF. The CDR3 nucleotides are TGTGCCAGTAAGGCCTGGGACAGGGATGCCTACGAGCAGTACTTC. This chain connects TRBV19 to TRBJ2-7, with 9 bases aligning to TRBD1. This CDR3 is 15 amino acids long. V dropped 7 bases and J dropped 2; count of bases not matched to a gene: 9. CDR1 and CDR2 (germline): LNHDA, SQIVND (reference sequence).

Only one count was recorded for this clone. V and J are TRBV2 and TRBJ2-1; D might be TRBD2 (5 bases). This CDR3 has 13 residues. CDR1 is SNHLY, CDR2 FYNNEI, per germline. Trimming took 6 bases from V and 8 from J, leaving 14 bases between them. CDR3 DNA: TGTGCCAGCAGATTCACTAGTGCGGATGAGCAGTTCTTC. Residues: CASRFTSADEQFF.

This chain joins TRBV27 and TRBJ2-7; no firm D call. Germline V gives CDR1 MNHEY, CDR2 SMNVEV (reference sequence). V lost 2 bases to trimming and J lost 0 bases, with 11 bases between them. The CDR3 runs 15 residues. In DNA form, the CDR3 reads TGTGCCAGCAGTTTAAGTGCCGTTTTCTCCTACGAGCAGTACTTC. Translating it yields CASSLSAVFSYEQYF.

The gene calls are TRBV5-1 and TRBJ2-5, with TRBD2 as a possible D gene (5 bases). Trimming stripped 4 bases from V and 1 base from J, with 11 bases between. The length of the CDR3 is 14 residues. Germline CDR1 and CDR2: SGHRS and YFSETQ. In nucleotides, the CDR3 is TGCGCCAGCAGCCCCTCGGAGGTCCAAGAGACCCAGTACTTC. This codes for CASSPSEVQETQYF.

CDR3 sequence: CASSKAWRGLNSPLHF. CDR3 DNA sequence: TGTGCCAGCAGCAAAGCTTGGAGGGGCCTTAATTCACCCCTCCACTTT. The chain combines TRBV21-1 with TRBJ1-6. TRBV21-1 is a known pseudogene. This CDR3 region has 16 residues.

The table lists this clone with a count of one. CDR3 sequence reads: CASRSYLDQETQYF. The CDR3 DNA follows: TGCGCCAGCAGGTCGTACCTAGACCAAGAGACCCAGTACTTC. The chain uses TRBV4-1 and TRBJ2-5; D ambiguous. The V end was cut by 6 bases, the J end by 0 bases, with 11 bases between. This CDR3 is built from 14 residues. Germline V lookup: CDR1 MGHRA, CDR2 YSYEKL.

J is TRBJ2-3 and V is TRBV7-9; D is uncertain. The CDR3 consists of 16 residues. CDR1 and CDR2 from the germline V gene are SEHNR and FQNEAQ (reference sequence). Trimming cost V 5 bases and J 5 bases, with 20 bases left between them. Here the CDR3 reads CASSPIDTRMQDTQYF. CDR3 bases: TGTGCCAGCAGCCCCATAGATACGAGGATGCAAGATACGCAGTATTTT.

The rearrangement links TRBV3-1 (or the pseudogene TRBV3-2) to TRBJ1-5; tentative D call: TRBD1 (6 bases). This CDR3 has 15 residues. Trimming pared 0 bases from V and 5 bases from J, leaving 11 bases between. Looked up from germline, CDR1 is LGHDT and CDR2 is YNNKEL (reference sequence). CDR3 in amino acids: CASSQDRGYDQPQHF. Here the CDR3 DNA reads TGTGCCAGCAGCCAAGACAGGGGTTACGATCAGCCCCAGCATTTT.

J is TRBJ2-6 and V is TRBV10-1; no firm D call. Deletions cut 3 bases from V and 4 bases from J, with 10 bases between. Germline V gene sequence: CDR1 WNHNN, CDR2 SYGVQD (reference sequence). The CDR3 has 15 residues. The CDR3 loop reads CASSDGRSGANVLTF. Written as DNA, the CDR3 is TGCGCCAGCAGTGACGGACGCTCGGGGGCCAACGTCCTGACTTTC.

The chain recombines TRBV6-1 with TRBJ1-2; weak D call: TRBD1 (6 bases). This CDR3 has 12 amino acids. Germline V gives CDR1 MNHNS, CDR2 SASEGT. Trimming left V 3 bases short and J 7 bases short, with 9 bases between. The CDR3 here is CASSETGSGYTF. As DNA, the CDR3 is TGTGCCAGCAGTGAGACAGGATCTGGCTACACCTTC.

The V call is TRBV18, the J call TRBJ1-2; no clear D gene. The CDR3 totals 12 residues. V lost 4 bases and J 0 bases, leaving 3 bases between the germline ends. Germline V gene lookup returns CDR1 KGHSH and CDR2 LQKENI. The CDR3 here is CASSRANYGYTF. In DNA, the CDR3 is TGTGCCAGCTCACGAGCTAACTATGGCTACACCTTC.

The rearrangement links TRBV10-2 to TRBJ1-4; D unresolved. Trimming took off 4 bases at V and 3 bases at J, with 12 bases between the two ends. Germline CDR1 reads WSHSY; CDR2 reads SAAADI. CDR3 size: 15 residues. CDR3 in amino acids: CASSASYSSNEKLFF. For the CDR3, the DNA is TGCGCCAGCAGTGCCTCGTACAGCTCTAATGAAAAACTGTTTTTT.

The chain is built from TRBV6-6 and TRBJ1-5; no reliable D call. The V end lost 5 bases, the J end lost 6 bases, and 23 bases lay between the germline ends. The V gene's germline CDR1 is MNHNY and CDR2 SVGAGI (reference sequence). The CDR3 contains 17 residues. The CDR3 DNA reads TGTGCCAGCAGTCTCACCCTCAGCGGGGTAAAGAGTCAGCCCCAGCATTTT. Its protein is CASSLTLSGVKSQPQHF.

V usage is TRBV19 and J usage is TRBJ2-2, with D perhaps matching TRBD1 (6 bases). CDR3 size: 14 residues. The germline gives CDR1 LNHDA, CDR2 SQIVND (reference sequence). Between the trimmed V and J ends, which lost 4 bases and 5 bases, there was a span of 11 bases. The CDR3 region is CASSNGGETGELFF. The CDR3 DNA is TGTGCCAGTAGTAATGGGGGCGAGACCGGGGAGCTGTTTTTT.

The chain is built from TRBV27 and TRBJ1-1, with D hard to call. The CDR3 runs 12 residues. V was cut by 5 bases and J by 3 bases, with 7 bases left in between. Germline-derived CDR1 and CDR2 are MNHEY and SMNVEV (reference sequence). The CDR3 spells CASSRPDTEAFF. CDR3 in DNA: TGTGCCAGCAGTCGGCCGGACACTGAAGCTTTCTTT.

The CDR3 DNA reads as TGCAGCGTTGAAGATCGGCGGCGGGGCAACGAGCAGTACTTC. It is translated as CSVEDRRRGNEQYF. The chain links TRBV29-1 to TRBJ2-7; D is perhaps TRBD2 (6 bases). Germline CDR1 SQVTM, CDR2 ANQGSEA. With 0 bases removed from V and 5 bases from J, the gap between germline ends came to 14 bases. The CDR3 covers 14 residues.

The chain combines TRBV27 with TRBJ1-5, with a tentative D call TRBD1 (6 bases). This CDR3 is built from 14 residues. Trimming took 5 bases from V and 2 from J, leaving 10 bases between them. The germline CDR1 and CDR2 sequences are MNHEY and SMNVEV (reference sequence). CDR3 bases: TGTGCCAGCAGTCCACGACAGGGCAATCAGCCCCAGCATTTT. Its translation is CASSPRQGNQPQHF.

The chain recombines TRBV27 with TRBJ1-5, with TRBD1 as a possible D gene (5 bases). The CDR3 has 15 amino acids. Germline CDR1 MNHEY, CDR2 SMNVEV (reference sequence). The V end lost 3 bases, the J end lost 5 bases, and 14 bases lay between the germline ends. The CDR3 loop reads CASSLGPWGDQPQHF. The DNA for the CDR3 is TGTGCCAGCAGTTTGGGCCCGTGGGGGGATCAGCCCCAGCATTTT.

V and J are TRBV11-1 and TRBJ2-7, with a tentative D call TRBD1 (6 bases). CDR3 length equals 15 residues. Trimming removed 1 base from V and 2 bases from J, with 12 bases in between. Germline V gene data show CDR1 as SGHAT and CDR2 as FQDESV (reference sequence). The CDR3 protein is CASSLGDNQPYEQYF. Here the CDR3 DNA reads TGTGCCAGCAGCTTAGGGGACAATCAGCCCTACGAGCAGTACTTC. The entire variable domain, with the rest obtained from reference TRBV11-1 and TRBJ2-7, is as follows: EAEVAQSPRYKITEKSQAVAFWCDPISGHATLYWYRQILGQGPELLVQFQDESVVDDSQLPKDRFSAERLKGVDSTLKIQPAELGDSAMYLCASSLGDNQPYEQYFGPGTRLTVT.

The chain recombines TRBV6-5 with TRBJ1-2, with D perhaps matching TRBD1 (6 bases). V lost 5 bases and J 4 bases, leaving 17 bases between the germline ends. CDR3 length equals 15 residues. Germline V gives CDR1 MNHEY, CDR2 SVGAGI. The CDR3 nucleotides read TGTGCCAGCAGTCCCTGGACAGACACCAGCTATGGCTACACCTTC. Translated: CASSPWTDTSYGYTF.

This clone was detected only a few times. The rearrangement links TRBV20-1 to TRBJ1-5; D gene uncertain. Trimming shortened V by 3 bases and J by 0 bases, and 9 bases separated the two germline ends. Germline lookup yields CDR1 DFQATT and CDR2 SNEGSKA (reference sequence). This CDR3 spans 14 amino acids. CDR3 in DNA: TGCAGTGCTAGTGCTGTTAATAGCAATCAGCCCCAGCATTTT. This gives the protein CSASAVNSNQPQHF.

V is TRBV11-2 and J is TRBJ1-4, with 8 bases aligning to TRBD1. This CDR3 has 14 amino acids. CDR1 is SGHAT, CDR2 FQNNGV, per germline. V lost 5 bases to trimming and J lost 8 bases; unmatched junction nucleotides: 7. This CDR3 is CASSPGQGWEKLFF. CDR3 DNA sequence: TGTGCCAGCAGCCCTGGACAGGGTTGGGAAAAACTGTTTTTT.

The rearrangement links TRBV5-4 to TRBJ2-4, with a weak D call TRBD1 (5 bases). This CDR3 region has 14 residues. The V and J ends lost 0 bases and 6 bases respectively, with 10 bases between them. CDR1 and CDR2 from the germline V gene are SGHNT and YYREEE (reference sequence). CDR3 residues: CASSLDHRRNIQYF. CDR3 coding DNA: TGTGCCAGCAGCTTGGATCACAGGAGAAACATTCAGTACTTC.